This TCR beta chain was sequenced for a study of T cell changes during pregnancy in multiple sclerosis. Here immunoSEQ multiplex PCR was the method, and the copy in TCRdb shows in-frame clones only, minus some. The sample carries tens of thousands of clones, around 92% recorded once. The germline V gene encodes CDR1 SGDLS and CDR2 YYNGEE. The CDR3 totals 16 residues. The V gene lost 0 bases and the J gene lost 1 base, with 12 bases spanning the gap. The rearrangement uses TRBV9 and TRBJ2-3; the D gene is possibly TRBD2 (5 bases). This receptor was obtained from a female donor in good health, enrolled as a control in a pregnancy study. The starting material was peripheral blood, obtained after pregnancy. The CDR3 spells CASSVVPSRGTDTQYF. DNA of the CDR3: TGTGCCAGCAGCGTAGTTCCGTCGCGGGGCACAGATACGCAGTATTTT.